Following are 7 T cell receptor beta chains from one sample sequenced in a study of T cell responses to AZD1222 COVID-19 vaccine. This table comes from immunoSEQ multiplex PCR, and its TCRdb copy is limited to in-frame clones, with some not included. The table lists 100,000 to 150,000 clones, 70% to 90% of them singletons, with around 22% in the top ten. Specimen: peripheral blood, collected on day 0 of AZD1222 vaccination. The receptors shown here come from an adult in good health.

The V and J genes are TRBV10-3 and TRBJ1-2; D not certain. The CDR3 is 14 amino acids. From germline, CDR1 is ENHRY and CDR2 SYGVKD. Trimming removed 0 bases at V and 0 bases at J, with 5 bases between. CDR3 in amino acids: CAISESAANYGYTF. The CDR3, as DNA: TGTGCCATCAGTGAGTCTGCGGCTAACTATGGCTACACCTTC.

This chain links TRBV6-5 with TRBJ2-1; D gene unclear. Trimming left V 2 bases short and J 4 bases short, with 9 bases between. CDR1 and CDR2 from the germline V gene are MNHEY and SVGAGI. The CDR3 sequence is 14 residues long. The CDR3 DNA follows: TGTGCCAGCAGTTACGGCGTGGGGTACAATGAGCAGTTCTTC. Translation: CASSYGVGYNEQFF.

The V and J genes are TRBV6-2 or TRBV6-3 and TRBJ1-3, with a possible D match to TRBD1 (6 bases). V was pared by 5 bases and J by 4 bases, with 12 bases between. The CDR3 loop spans 14 amino acids. CDR1 is MNHEY and CDR2 is SVGEGT in the germline V gene. CDR3 protein: CASSGTTRGNTIYF. In DNA form, the CDR3 reads TGTGCCAGCAGTGGGACAACCCGAGGAAACACCATATATTTT.

As regards this clone: Sequence at one end of the junction differs from germline and may be a read error. The chain has TRBV7-7 and TRBJ2-7; perhaps TRBD2 as D (5 bases). Per the germline V gene, CDR1 is SSHAT and CDR2 is FNYEAQ (reference sequence). This CDR3 has 14 amino acids. The DNA for the CDR3 is TGTGCTAGCAGCTTGGAGGACGGTTCCTACGAGCAGTACTTC. Translated: CASSLEDGSYEQYF. The variable domain in full, with the rest retrieved from reference TRBV7-7 and TRBJ2-7, is GAGVSQSPRYKVTKRGQDVTLRCDPISSHATLYWYQQALGQGPEFLTYFNYEAQPDKSGLPSDRFSAERPEGSISTLTIQRTEQRDSAMYRCASSLEDGSYEQYFGPGTRLTVT.

The V gene is TRBV2, the J gene TRBJ1-1, with a tentative D call TRBD1 (6 bases). The CDR3 covers 14 residues. The V and J ends lost 4 bases and 1 base respectively, with 10 bases between them. Germline V gene sequence: CDR1 SNHLY, CDR2 FYNNEI. The CDR3 here is CASSVNRANTEAFF. The CDR3, as DNA: TGTGCCAGCAGTGTGAACAGGGCGAACACTGAAGCTTTCTTT.

The rearrangement uses TRBV6-5 and TRBJ2-1; 12 nucleotides match TRBD2. Germline V gives CDR1 MNHEY, CDR2 SVGAGI. The CDR3 sequence is 16 residues long. With V trimmed by 0 bases and J by 12 bases, 9 bases remained unmatched. This CDR3 reads CASSYSGLAGGHGQFF. CDR3 bases: TGTGCCAGCAGTTACTCGGGGCTAGCGGGGGGGCATGGGCAGTTCTTC.

The rearrangement joins TRBV28 to TRBJ1-3; D remains ambiguous. The germline gives CDR1 MDHEN, CDR2 SYDVKM. The V end was cut by 6 bases, the J end by 4 bases, with 16 bases between. The CDR3 extends over 15 amino acids. CDR3 nucleotide sequence: TGTGCCAGCAGCACGATTAACCTCGAGGGAAACACCATATATTTT. Its protein product is CASSTINLEGNTIYF.